Below are 18 T cell receptor beta chains sequenced from a single sample in a study of T cell responses to AZD1222 COVID-19 vaccine. Libraries were prepared by immunoSEQ multiplex PCR; TCRdb keeps only in-frame clonotypes and omits some of them. Found here are about 160,000 clones, just over 90% of them singletons; the top ten hold roughly 4.4%. The specimen was peripheral blood, collected on day 0 of MenACWY control vaccination. These receptors were taken from an adult in good health.

The chain links TRBV10-3 to TRBJ1-6; 9 positions agree with TRBD1. The length of the CDR3 is 17 residues. The V gene's germline CDR1 is ENHRY and CDR2 SYGVKD. Trimming took 4 bases from V and 10 from J; bases not matched to a gene: 14. In nucleotides, the CDR3 is TGTGCCATCAGTGCTAGGACAGGGGCCTCGGGGGGATCACCCCTCCACTTT. Translating it yields CAISARTGASGGSPLHF.

This chain links TRBV6-1 with TRBJ2-3; 10 positions agree with TRBD2. The CDR3 extends over 18 amino acids. With 0 bases clipped from V and 3 bases from J, the junction kept 9 bases outside the gene matches. CDR1 and CDR2 (germline): MNHNS, SASEGT. CDR3 sequence reads: CASSEALRFSGGTDTQYF. The DNA of the CDR3 is TGTGCCAGCAGTGAAGCGCTTCGGTTTAGCGGGGGGACAGATACGCAGTATTTT.

This sequence joins TRBV7-8 and TRBJ2-7; tentative D call: TRBD2 (6 bases). Germline V gives CDR1 SGHVS, CDR2 FQNEAQ. V was trimmed by 4 bases and J by 9 bases, leaving 10 bases between them. The CDR3 extends over 11 amino acids. The chain's CDR3 is CASSSGDWQYF. The DNA for the CDR3 is TGTGCCAGCAGCTCGGGGGACTGGCAGTACTTC.

The chain recombines TRBV29-1 with TRBJ2-1; 12 bases agree with TRBD2. Germline V gene data show CDR1 as SQVTM and CDR2 as ANQGSEA. Losses at the gene ends were 4 bases for V and 7 bases for J; bases not matched to a gene: 8. The CDR3 extends over 15 amino acids. The DNA of the CDR3 is TGCAGCGTTGGGACTAGCGGGATCACGAGGAATGAGCAGTTCTTC. This encodes CSVGTSGITRNEQFF.

V gene TRBV4-3 combines with J gene TRBJ2-2; D gene unclear. The CDR3 is 13 residues long. Germline CDR1 reads LGHNA; CDR2 reads YSLEER. With 1 base removed from V and 6 bases from J, the gap between germline ends came to 6 bases. CDR3 residues: CASSQVKAGELFF. CDR3 DNA: TGCGCCAGCAGCCAAGTAAAGGCCGGGGAGCTGTTTTTT.

The V call is TRBV30, the J call TRBJ2-7; maybe TRBD2 (6 bases). The CDR3 loop spans 13 amino acids. The germline V gene encodes CDR1 GTSNPN and CDR2 SVGIG (reference sequence). The V and J ends lost 6 bases and 0 bases respectively, with 12 bases between them. Here the CDR3 DNA reads TGTGCCTGCCACGGGAGCCTCTCCTACGAGCAGTACTTC. Translation gives CACHGSLSYEQYF. Drawing the rest from reference TRBV30 and TRBJ2-7, the complete variable domain is SQTIHQWPATLVQPVGSPLSLECTVEGTSNPNLYWYRQAAGRGLQLLFYSVGIGQISSEVPQNLSASRPQDRQFILSSKKLLLSDSGFYLCACHGSLSYEQYFGPGTRLTVT.

The rearrangement uses TRBV3-1 (or the pseudogene TRBV3-2) and TRBJ2-2, with D maybe TRBD2 (5 bases). From germline, CDR1 is LGHDT and CDR2 YNNKEL (reference sequence). The CDR3 has 16 residues. With 2 bases removed from V and 1 base from J, the gap between germline ends came to 11 bases. CDR3 in DNA: TGTGCCAGCAGCCAAATCCAGCGGATGAACACCGGGGAGCTGTTTTTT. Translation gives CASSQIQRMNTGELFF.

The J gene is TRBJ2-2, the V gene TRBV24-1, with D perhaps TRBD2 (6 bases). Germline assignment: CDR1 KGHDR and CDR2 SFDVKD. This CDR3 is 16 amino acids long. Trimming took 4 bases from V and 6 from J, leaving 17 bases between them. CDR3 in amino acids: CATSDLDLAKAGELFF. CDR3 sequence (DNA): TGTGCCACCAGTGACTTAGACCTAGCGAAGGCCGGGGAGCTGTTTTTT.

This clone showed up just a few times. The chain is built from TRBV7-9 and TRBJ1-2; the D gene is possibly TRBD1 (6 bases). Germline assignment: CDR1 SEHNR and CDR2 FQNEAQ (reference sequence). Trimming stripped 3 bases from V and 2 bases from J, with 10 bases between. The CDR3 contains 14 residues. The CDR3 reads CASSFSQGNYGYTF. DNA of the CDR3: TGTGCCAGCAGCTTTAGTCAGGGGAACTATGGCTACACCTTC.

The chain recombines TRBV7-2 with TRBJ2-2; 8 bases match TRBD2. CDR3 length: 17 residues. J lost 1 base, V lost 0 bases, and 4 bases had no gene match. Germline V gives CDR1 SGHTA, CDR2 FQGNSA. CDR3 DNA: TGTGCCAGCAGCTTAGCGCACAGCGGGAGGAACACCGGGGAGCTGTTTTTT. It codes for CASSLAHSGRNTGELFF.

This sequence joins TRBV25-1 and TRBJ1-5, with a possible D match to TRBD1 (6 bases). The CDR3 consists of 14 residues. Germline CDR1 is MGHDK and CDR2 is SYGVNS. V gave up 8 bases and J gave up 5 bases, with 16 bases separating them. CDR3 nucleotide sequence: TGTGCCAGCTCAGTGAGGGGGGTCCATCAGCCCCAGCATTTT. Its translation: CASSVRGVHQPQHF.

The chain uses TRBV5-1 and TRBJ2-5; D is undetermined. CDR1 is SGHRS and CDR2 is YFSETQ in the germline V gene. CDR3 length equals 13 residues. The V end was cut by 0 bases, the J end by 0 bases, with 3 bases between. Here the CDR3 reads CASSLDDQETQYF. CDR3 in DNA: TGCGCCAGCAGCTTGGATGACCAAGAGACCCAGTACTTC.

This chain uses TRBV30 with TRBJ2-7; weak D call: TRBD2 (5 bases). Germline assignment: CDR1 GTSNPN and CDR2 SVGIG (reference sequence). Trimming took off 3 bases at V and 6 bases at J, with 9 bases between the two ends. The CDR3 covers 11 residues. The CDR3 spells CAWRRVGEQYF. In nucleotides, the CDR3 is TGTGCCTGGAGGAGGGTAGGCGAGCAGTACTTC. Full variable domain (rest looked up from reference TRBV30 and TRBJ2-7): SQTIHQWPATLVQPVGSPLSLECTVEGTSNPNLYWYRQAAGRGLQLLFYSVGIGQISSEVPQNLSASRPQDRQFILSSKKLLLSDSGFYLCAWRRVGEQYFGPGTRLTVT.

This chain connects TRBV5-1 to TRBJ2-1, with a weak D call TRBD2 (6 bases). The CDR3 sequence is 16 residues long. Germline V lookup: CDR1 SGHRS, CDR2 YFSETQ. The V end lost 4 bases, the J end lost 1 base, and 15 bases lay between the germline ends. The CDR3 is CASSPPGSGSYNEQFF. The CDR3 nucleotides are TGCGCCAGCAGCCCCCCGGGTAGCGGTTCCTACAATGAGCAGTTCTTC.

The rearrangement uses TRBV18 and TRBJ2-2; 9 bases agree with TRBD2. The J segment lost 1 base and the V segment lost 2 bases, leaving 2 bases of the junction unmatched. From germline, CDR1 is KGHSH and CDR2 LQKENI. The CDR3 sequence is 16 residues long. The CDR3 reads CASSPAGGMNTGELFF. The DNA for the CDR3 is TGTGCCAGCTCACCAGCGGGAGGGATGAACACCGGGGAGCTGTTTTTT.

This chain links TRBV9 with TRBJ1-1; a weak D match, TRBD1 (6 bases). The germline gives CDR1 SGDLS, CDR2 YYNGEE. The CDR3 length is 16 residues. Trimming pared 1 base from V and 0 bases from J, leaving 13 bases between. This chain's CDR3 is CASSVRKGTLNTEAFF. The CDR3 DNA follows: TGTGCCAGCAGCGTACGGAAGGGGACATTGAACACTGAAGCTTTCTTT.

V gene TRBV29-1 combines with J gene TRBJ1-2; D is undetermined. The germline V gene has CDR1 SQVTM and CDR2 ANQGSEA. V lost 7 bases and J lost 0, with 6 bases in between. CDR3 length: 11 amino acids. The DNA of the CDR3 is TGCAGCGCGACCCCTAACTATGGCTACACCTTC. This sequence encodes CSATPNYGYTF.

CDR3 in amino acids: CASSLSGVGLSYEQYF. CDR3 sequence (DNA): TGTGCCAGCAGTTTATCGGGGGTCGGGCTCTCCTACGAGCAGTACTTC. The chain joins TRBV27 to TRBJ2-7; D may be TRBD1 or TRBD2 (5 bases each). The CDR3 has 16 residues. The germline V gene has CDR1 MNHEY and CDR2 SMNVEV (reference sequence). V was pared by 0 bases and J by 0 bases, with 12 bases between.